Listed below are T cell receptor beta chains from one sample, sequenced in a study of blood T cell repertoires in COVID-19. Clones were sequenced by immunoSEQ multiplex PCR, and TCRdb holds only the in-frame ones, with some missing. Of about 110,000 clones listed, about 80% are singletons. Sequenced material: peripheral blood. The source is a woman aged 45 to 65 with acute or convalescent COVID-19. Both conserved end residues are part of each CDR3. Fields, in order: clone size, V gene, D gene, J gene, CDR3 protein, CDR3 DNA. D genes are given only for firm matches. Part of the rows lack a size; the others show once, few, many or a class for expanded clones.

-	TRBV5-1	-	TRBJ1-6	CASSFRQGNSPLHF	TGCGCCAGCAGCTTTCGCCAGGGGAATTCACCCCTCCACTTT
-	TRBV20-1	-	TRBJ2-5	CSATGKETQYF	TGCAGTGCTACGGGAAAAGAGACCCAGTACTTC
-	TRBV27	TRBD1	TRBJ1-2	CASSLRMGQPHTITF	TGTGCCAGCAGTTTACGAATGGGACAGCCCCATACGATTACCTTC
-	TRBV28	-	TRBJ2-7	CASSTGSAYEQYF	TGTGCCAGCAGTACAGGGTCGGCCTACGAGCAGTACTTC
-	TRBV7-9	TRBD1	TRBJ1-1	CASSRGEGQISKAFF	TGTGCCAGCAGCCGGGGAGAGGGACAGATATCGAAAGCTTTCTTT
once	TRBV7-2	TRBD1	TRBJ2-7	CASSLGLAGQGLFAQYF	TGTGCCAGCAGCTTAGGCCTGGCCGGACAGGGCCTCTTCGCGCAGTACTTC
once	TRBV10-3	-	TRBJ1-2	CAITTPGTSITRNGYTF	TGTGCCATCACCACCCCAGGGACATCAATAACGCGGAATGGCTACACCTTC
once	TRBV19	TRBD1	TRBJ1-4	CASRDRGEKLFF	TGTGCCAGTAGGGACAGGGGTGAAAAACTGTTTTTT
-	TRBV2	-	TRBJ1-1	CASSDTGRVTNTEAFF	TGTGCCAGCAGTGATACAGGGAGGGTGACAAACACTGAAGCTTTCTTT
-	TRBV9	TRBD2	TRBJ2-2	CASSATSGGAPGELFF	TGTGCCAGCAGCGCCACTAGCGGGGGGGCGCCCGGGGAGCTGTTTTTT
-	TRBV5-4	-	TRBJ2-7	CASSPRTGSNEQYF	TGTGCCAGCAGCCCGCGGACTGGTTCTAACGAGCAGTACTTC
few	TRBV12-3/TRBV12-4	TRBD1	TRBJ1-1	CASILFRGTEAFF	TGTGCCAGTATCCTCTTCAGGGGGACTGAAGCTTTCTTT
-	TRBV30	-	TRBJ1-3	CAWSKTSSGNTIYF	TGTGCCTGGAGTAAAACCAGCTCTGGAAACACCATATATTTT
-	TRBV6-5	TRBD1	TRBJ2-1	CASSSQGSRSYNEQFF	TGTGCCAGCAGTTCACAGGGGTCGCGCTCCTACAATGAGCAGTTCTTC
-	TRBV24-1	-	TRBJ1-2	CATSDSTTGFGVDGYTF	TGTGCCACCAGTGACTCTACAACAGGTTTCGGCGTTGATGGCTACACCTTC
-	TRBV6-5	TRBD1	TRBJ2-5	CASSSSDRGLGETQYF	TGTGCCAGCAGTTCCTCGGACAGGGGGCTCGGAGAGACCCAGTACTTC
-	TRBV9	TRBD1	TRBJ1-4	CASSDNRGQGEKLFF	TGTGCCAGCAGCGACAACAGGGGGCAGGGTGAAAAACTGTTTTTT
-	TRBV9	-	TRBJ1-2	CASSVGAGGRYYGYTF	TGTGCCAGCAGCGTAGGGGCAGGTGGTCGCTATTATGGCTACACCTTC
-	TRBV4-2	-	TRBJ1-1	CASSQDGQTNTEAFF	TGTGCCAGCAGCCAAGATGGACAGACGAACACTGAAGCTTTCTTT
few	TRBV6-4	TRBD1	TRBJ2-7	CASSKGTGVVYEQYF	TGTGCCAGCAGCAAGGGGACAGGAGTAGTCTACGAGCAGTACTTC
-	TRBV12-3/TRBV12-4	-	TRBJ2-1	CASSLNSYNEQFF	TGTGCCAGCAGTTTGAACAGCTACAATGAGCAGTTCTTC
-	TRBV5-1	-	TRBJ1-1	CASSETTVPNTEAFF	TGCGCCAGCAGCGAGACGACAGTGCCTAACACTGAAGCTTTCTTT
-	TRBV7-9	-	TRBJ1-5	CASSHTSERVNQPQHF	TGTGCCAGCAGCCACACGTCGGAGAGGGTAAATCAGCCCCAGCATTTT
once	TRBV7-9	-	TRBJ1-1	CASSPYGGAVAEAFF	TGTGCCAGCAGCCCTTACGGGGGGGCAGTGGCTGAAGCTTTCTTT
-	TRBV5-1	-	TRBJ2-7	CASSLGFGNPGYEQYF	TGCGCCAGCAGCTTGGGTTTCGGGAACCCCGGCTACGAGCAGTACTTC
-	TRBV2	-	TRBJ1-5	CASSEDRVAHQPQHF	TGTGCCAGCAGTGAAGACAGGGTAGCTCATCAGCCCCAGCATTTT
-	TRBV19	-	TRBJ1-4	CASSIRYRDEKLFF	TGTGCCAGTAGTATTAGGTACAGGGATGAAAAACTGTTTTTT
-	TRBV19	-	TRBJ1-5	CASIPDRQGNQPQHF	TGTGCCAGTATCCCTGACCGCCAGGGGAATCAGCCCCAGCATTTT
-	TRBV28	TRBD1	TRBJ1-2	CASSLGTAPYGYTF	TGTGCCAGCAGTCTCGGGACAGCACCTTATGGCTACACCTTC
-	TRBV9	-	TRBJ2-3	CASRPPSQGIDTQYF	TGTGCCAGCAGACCTCCTTCCCAGGGAATTGATACGCAGTATTTT
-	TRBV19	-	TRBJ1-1	CASVPQAGLKTEAFF	TGTGCCAGTGTCCCCCAGGCGGGGTTGAAAACTGAAGCTTTCTTT
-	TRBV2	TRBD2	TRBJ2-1	CASRAFGGGTNEQFF	TGTGCCAGCAGGGCCTTTGGCGGGGGGACTAATGAGCAGTTCTTC
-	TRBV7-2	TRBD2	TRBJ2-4	CASSSRPASGGAKNIQYF	TGTGCCAGCAGCTCCCGGCCGGCCAGCGGGGGGGCCAAAAACATTCAGTACTTC
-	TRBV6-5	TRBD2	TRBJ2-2	CASISGGAVGELFF	TGTGCCAGCATCAGCGGGGGGGCGGTCGGGGAGCTGTTTTTT
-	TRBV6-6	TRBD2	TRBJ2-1	CASTTYRGTSHNEQFF	TGTGCCAGTACGACATACCGGGGGACTAGCCATAATGAGCAGTTCTTC
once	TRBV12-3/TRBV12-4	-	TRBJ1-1	CASSPGLPPAFF	TGTGCCAGCAGCCCGGGACTCCCTCCAGCTTTCTTT
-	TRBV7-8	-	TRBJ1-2	CASSLDGGNYGYTF	TGTGCCAGCAGCTTAGACGGAGGGAACTATGGCTACACCTTC
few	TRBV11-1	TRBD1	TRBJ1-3	CASRDRAAGNTIYF	TGTGCCAGCAGGGACAGGGCCGCTGGAAACACCATATATTTT
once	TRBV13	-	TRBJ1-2	CASTPLGGGHRTRNYGYTF	TGTGCCAGCACCCCCTTAGGGGGGGGGCACCGAACACGAAACTATGGCTACACCTTC
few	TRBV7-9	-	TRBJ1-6	CASSLGQRVTGKSSPLHF	TGTGCCAGCAGCTTAGGGCAAAGGGTTACAGGGAAGTCTTCACCCCTCCACTTT
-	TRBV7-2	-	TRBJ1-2	CASSITTTGGYTF	TGTGCCAGCAGCATCACCACAACAGGGGGCTACACCTTC
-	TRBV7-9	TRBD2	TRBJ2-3	CASRGLGAGVDTQYF	TGTGCCAGCAGGGGACTCGGGGCGGGGGTCGATACGCAGTATTTT
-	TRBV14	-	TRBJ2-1	CASSQGRRVTYNEQFF	TGTGCCAGCAGCCAAGGGCGGAGGGTAACCTACAATGAGCAGTTCTTC
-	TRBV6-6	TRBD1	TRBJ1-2	CASTRGVNYGYTF	TGTGCCAGCACCAGGGGGGTTAACTATGGCTACACCTTC
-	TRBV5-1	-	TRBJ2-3	CASSPLDRFGTDTQYF	TGCGCCAGCAGCCCCTTGGACAGATTCGGCACAGATACGCAGTATTTT